These 17 T cell receptor beta chains came from one sample sequenced in a study of T cells after somatic rescue of genetic block. Sequencing was performed with immunoSEQ multiplex PCR; in TCRdb, only in-frame clones are kept and a portion is missing. The sample contains 55,000 to 70,000 clones, under 95% of which appear only once. Sequenced: peripheral blood mononuclear cells (PBMCs). All receptors derive from a man aged 35 to 55.

This chain links TRBV6-5 with TRBJ2-5; 8 nucleotides agree with TRBD1. Germline assignment: CDR1 MNHEY and CDR2 SVGAGI. The J segment lost 3 bases and the V segment lost 4 bases, leaving 7 bases of the junction unmatched. The CDR3 has 15 residues. This chain's CDR3 is CASSLGRTGKETQYF. DNA for the CDR3: TGTGCCAGCAGTTTAGGGAGGACAGGGAAAGAGACCCAGTACTTC.

This rearrangement joins TRBV6-1 to TRBJ2-7, with TRBD2 as a possible D gene (5 bases). Trimming left V 8 bases short and J 3 bases short, with 8 bases between. Germline values: CDR1 MNHNS, CDR2 SASEGT. This CDR3 contains 11 residues. The CDR3 is CASDDYYEQYF. The CDR3 DNA reads as TGTGCCAGCGACGACTACTACGAGCAGTACTTC.

This clone was observed a handful of times. This rearrangement joins TRBV19 to TRBJ2-3, with 7 bases matching TRBD1. The CDR3 is 15 amino acids. Germline V gene sequence: CDR1 LNHDA, CDR2 SQIVND (reference sequence). Germline trimming cut 6 bases from V and 0 bases from J; bases unmatched to any gene: 6. The CDR3 DNA sequence: TGTGCCAGTAGCGAGGGGGCTATGAGCACAGATACGCAGTATTTT. Amino acid sequence: CASSEGAMSTDTQYF.

This clone was counted once. The rearrangement uses TRBV5-1 and TRBJ2-3; TRBD2 matches at 7 bases. Germline lookup yields CDR1 SGHRS and CDR2 YFSETQ. V lost 4 bases, J lost 7 bases, and 12 bases stayed unmatched. The CDR3 is 15 amino acids. The CDR3 protein is CASSGEPPGTNTQYF. The CDR3, as DNA: TGCGCCAGCAGCGGAGAGCCCCCCGGGACTAATACGCAGTATTTT.

The gene calls are TRBV9 and TRBJ1-2, with 9 bases identical to TRBD1. This CDR3 comprises 14 residues. Germline V gene data show CDR1 as SGDLS and CDR2 as YYNGEE. The trim removed 0 bases at V and 8 bases at J, leaving 5 bases unmatched. CDR3 bases: TGTGCCAGCAGCGTAGACAGGGGGCTGCGGGGCTACACCTTC. It specifies CASSVDRGLRGYTF.

The chain uses TRBV4-3 and TRBJ2-6; D is unresolved. The CDR3 runs 15 residues. Germline CDR1 LGHNA, CDR2 YSLEER. Trimming cost V 3 bases and J 0 bases, with 6 bases left between them. The CDR3 DNA sequence: TGCGCCAGCAGCCATTTCACCTCTGGGGCCAACGTCCTGACTTTC. Protein: CASSHFTSGANVLTF.

The rearrangement joins TRBV5-1 to TRBJ2-2, with D unclear. Germline V CDR1 and CDR2: SGHRS, YFSETQ. Trimming took off 1 base at V and 0 bases at J, with 4 bases between the two ends. The CDR3 is 14 residues long. CDR3 DNA sequence: TGCGCCAGCAGCTTGTTAGCGAACACCGGGGAGCTGTTTTTT. It encodes CASSLLANTGELFF.

This chain uses TRBV5-8 with TRBJ2-7; 9 nucleotides align to TRBD1. Germline V gene lookup returns CDR1 SGHTS and CDR2 YDEGEE. The ends lost 5 bases at V and 3 bases at J; junction bases unmatched: 15. This CDR3 has 17 residues. In DNA form, the CDR3 reads TGTGCCAGCAGTTTAACGACAGGGGGGCGCCGGTTCTACGAGCAGTACTTC. Its protein product is CASSLTTGGRRFYEQYF. Variable domain in full (rest from reference TRBV5-8 and TRBJ2-7): EAGVTQSPTHLIKTRGQQATLRCSPISGHTSVYWYQQALGLGLQFLLWYDEGEERNRGNFPPRFSGRQFPNYSSELNVNALELEDSALYLCASSLTTGGRRFYEQYFGPGTRLTVT.

The chain joins TRBV20-1 to TRBJ2-1; no reliable D call. Trimming removed 3 bases at V and 10 bases at J, with 10 bases between. The CDR3 consists of 11 residues. Germline CDR1 is DFQATT and CDR2 is SNEGSKA (reference sequence). The CDR3 DNA reads as TGCAGTGCTAGGGGCCCCAGGGAGCAGTTCTTC. It is translated as CSARGPREQFF.

The chain employs TRBV2 and TRBJ2-2, with a possible D match to TRBD2 (5 bases). The CDR3 is 14 residues long. The germline gives CDR1 SNHLY, CDR2 FYNNEI. V gave up 9 bases and J gave up 4 bases, with 15 bases separating them. Here the CDR3 reads CASLGDSGTGELFF. CDR3 nucleotide sequence: TGTGCCAGTCTCGGGGATTCGGGCACCGGGGAGCTGTTTTTT.

The chain recombines TRBV27 with TRBJ2-3, with a tentative D call TRBD1 (5 bases). Germline CDR1 reads MNHEY; CDR2 reads SMNVEV (reference sequence). The V end was cut by 3 bases, the J end by 4 bases, with 17 bases between. The CDR3 has 16 amino acids. In DNA form, the CDR3 reads TGTGCCAGCAGTTTGACAGCTGGGATAAGTGCAGATACGCAGTATTTT. Protein: CASSLTAGISADTQYF.

The genes are TRBV19 and TRBJ1-1; tentatively, D is TRBD1 (5 bases). The germline V and J ends were trimmed by 8 bases and 3 bases, with 22 bases remaining between them. This CDR3 has 16 amino acids. Germline CDR1 and CDR2: LNHDA and SQIVND (reference sequence). The CDR3, as DNA: TGTGCCAGTTCTAACCTAGTGGGGCGATCGGACACTGAAGCTTTCTTT. This translates into CASSNLVGRSDTEAFF. The variable domain in full, with the rest retrieved from reference TRBV19 and TRBJ1-1, is DGGITQSPKYLFRKEGQNVTLSCEQNLNHDAMYWYRQDPGQGLRLIYYSQIVNDFQKGDIAEGYSVSREKKESFPLTVTSAQKNPTAFYLCASSNLVGRSDTEAFFGQGTRLTVV.

The gene calls are TRBV28 and TRBJ2-7; D is undetermined. CDR3 length: 10 amino acids. Germline values: CDR1 MDHEN, CDR2 SYDVKM. Trimming took off 8 bases at V and 3 bases at J, with 5 bases between the two ends. The CDR3 region is CASGYYEQYF. In DNA, the CDR3 is TGTGCCAGCGGTTACTACGAGCAGTACTTC.

This chain joins TRBV11-2 and TRBJ1-2; D is undetermined. This CDR3 comprises 15 residues. V was clipped by 5 bases and J by 1 base, with 14 bases between them. Germline V gene data show CDR1 as SGHAT and CDR2 as FQNNGV. CDR3 loop: CASSPVSGLNYGYTF. CDR3 nucleotides: TGTGCCAGCAGCCCAGTTTCAGGCCTTAACTATGGCTACACCTTC.

The chain is built from TRBV30 and TRBJ1-1, with D unclear. The CDR3 sequence is 13 residues long. Trimming pared 5 bases from V and 6 bases from J, leaving 16 bases between. Germline lookup yields CDR1 GTSNPN and CDR2 SVGIG (reference sequence). DNA for the CDR3: TGTGCCTGGCAAGTCACAGCAAACGCTGAAGCTTTCTTT. Translated, it gives CAWQVTANAEAFF.

The chain carries TRBV21-1 and TRBJ1-2; TRBD1 is the table's D call and was not checked against the DNA. TRBV21-1 is deemed a pseudogene. This CDR3 has 13 residues. Here the CDR3 reads CASSKARANGYTF. The CDR3 coding sequence is TGTGCCAGCAGCAAAGCCAGGGCGAATGGCTACACCTTC.

The V call is TRBV19, the J call TRBJ1-5; D may be TRBD1 (6 bases). Trimming cost V 3 bases and J 3 bases, with 15 bases left between them. Germline CDR1 is LNHDA and CDR2 is SQIVND (reference sequence). The CDR3 loop spans 16 amino acids. CDR3 DNA sequence: TGTGCCAGTAGTATGCCACAAGGGGGGATCAATCAGCCCCAGCATTTT. This translates into CASSMPQGGINQPQHF.